The 5 T cell receptor beta chains given below trace back to one sample, sequenced in a study of response to subunit inactivated influenza vaccine. Each CDR3 protein gets one entry after TCRdb re-called the RT-PCR reads with MiXCR. The sample lists about 570,000 distinct CDR3 sequences, around 11% occurring once. The sample here was PBMCs from blood, taken on the day of vaccination. The receptor source for this set is a man in his fifties who received an inactivated influenza vaccine.

In its sample, this clonotype was seen many times. The chain is built from TRBV12-3 or TRBV12-4 and TRBJ2-1; weak D call: TRBD2 (6 bases). The CDR3 covers 14 residues. V was shortened by 7 bases and J by 1 base, with 11 bases between the two germline ends. The CDR3 sequence is CASKVAVSYNEQFF. The CDR3 DNA reads TGTGCCAGCAAAGTAGCGGTGTCCTACAATGAGCAGTTCTTC.

The table lists this clonotype with many counts. The chain couples TRBV5-1 to TRBJ2-7; 12 bases map to TRBD1. Germline lookup yields CDR1 SGHRS and CDR2 YFSETQ. Germline trimming cut 5 bases from V and 5 bases from J; bases unmatched to any gene: 5. The CDR3 sequence is 14 residues long. The CDR3 loop reads CASSSGTGGDEQYF. Here the CDR3 DNA reads TGCGCCAGCAGTTCCGGGACAGGGGGCGACGAGCAGTACTTC.

This clonotype has ten or more counts. The rearrangement links TRBV7-9 to TRBJ2-7, with D uncertain. This CDR3 has 12 amino acids. V lost 2 bases, J lost 4 bases, and 6 bases lay in between. Germline-derived CDR1 and CDR2 are SEHNR and FQNEAQ (reference sequence). DNA for the CDR3: TGTGCCAGCAGCTTACACAAATACGAGCAGTACTTC. It codes for CASSLHKYEQYF.

This rearrangement joins TRBV14 to TRBJ2-5; 11 nucleotides align to TRBD2. This CDR3 has 12 amino acids. V was clipped by 6 bases and J by 10 bases; unmatched bases: 4. From germline, CDR1 is SGHDN and CDR2 FVKESK. The DNA of the CDR3 is TGTGCCAGCAGTCCTAGCGGGAGGATCCAGTACTTC. Protein sequence: CASSPSGRIQYF.

This clonotype was picked up a small number of times. The chain uses TRBV10-3 and TRBJ2-3, with D perhaps matching TRBD1 (6 bases). Trimming shortened V by 3 bases and J by 1 base, and 8 bases separated the two germline ends. CDR1 is ENHRY and CDR2 is SYGVKD in the germline V gene. The CDR3 totals 14 residues. The CDR3 nucleotides are TGTGCCATCAGTGACAGGGGCGGCACAGATACGCAGTATTTT. Residues: CAISDRGGTDTQYF.